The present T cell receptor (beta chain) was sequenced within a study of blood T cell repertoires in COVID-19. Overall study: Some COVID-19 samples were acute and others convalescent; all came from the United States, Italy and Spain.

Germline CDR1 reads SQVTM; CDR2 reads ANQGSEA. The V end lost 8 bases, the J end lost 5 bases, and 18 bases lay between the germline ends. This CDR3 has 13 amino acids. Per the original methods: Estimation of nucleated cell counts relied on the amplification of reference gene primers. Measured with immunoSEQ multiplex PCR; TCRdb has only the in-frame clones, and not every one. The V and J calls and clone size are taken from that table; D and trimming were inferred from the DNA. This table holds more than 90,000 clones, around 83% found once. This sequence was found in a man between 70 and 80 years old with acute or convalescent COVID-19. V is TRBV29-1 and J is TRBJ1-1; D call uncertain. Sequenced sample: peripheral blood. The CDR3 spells CSTRAGIATEAFF. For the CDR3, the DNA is TGCAGCACCCGGGCCGGGATCGCGACTGAAGCTTTCTTT.